The TCR beta chain under discussion was sequenced for a study of cytotoxic CD8 clonotypes in ibrutinib-treated CLL. Whole-study context: The patient breakdown showed 10 to 12 relapsed/refractory and roughly 14 treatment-naive cases, with under 18 IGHV unmutated. Response sampling occurred after a median around 11 months of treatment (range 6 to 36). Study-wide points: Clonality increased at ibrutinib response, then returned toward baseline at progression.

The CDR3 is made up of 15 amino acids. Germline CDR1 MNHEY, CDR2 SVGAGI. Trimming took 4 bases from V and 8 from J; bases not matched to a gene: 7. This clone has more than one count but fewer than ten. Its antigen is unidentified. The method was immunoSEQ multiplex PCR; TCRdb's version includes in-frame clones alone and lacks a portion of them. This sample has 270,000 or so clones, with 65% to 85% found just once. The chain joins TRBV6-5 to TRBJ2-1, with 11 bases identical to TRBD2. The sequenced sample was PBMCs, obtained at disease progression, from a patient treated with ibrutinib. The clonotype comes from a human donor with chronic lymphocytic leukemia. This CDR3 reads CASSSPGLAVDEQFF. The CDR3 DNA reads TGTGCCAGCAGTTCGCCGGGACTAGCGGTCGATGAGCAGTTCTTC.